This T cell receptor beta chain was sequenced during a study of post-analysis software for immune sequencing data. Whole-study context: Some patients lacked subtype; others had relapsing-remitting, secondary progressive or progressive-relapsing disease. Study-level points and caveats: Same-batch samples co-clustered strongly by F measure. Comparison of patients with controls showed five TRBV segments more frequent in patients, TRBV5-6, TRBV5-1 and TRBV20-1 among them. Controls had significantly higher normalized Chao1 diversity than multiple sclerosis patients.

The germline gives CDR1 SGHRS, CDR2 YFSETQ. This CDR3 contains 13 residues. There are a few counts of this clonotype. As yet, its antigen is unknown. The junction does not match germline at one end; this may be a read error. Unique molecular identifiers were present in the TCR beta cDNA libraries. cDNA molecules numbering approximately 500,000 came from about 1 to 10 million T cells. TCRdb ran MiXCR on the PCR reads and lists one entry per CDR3 protein. The sample holds roughly 870,000 distinct CDR3 sequences, around 53% seen once. This chain uses TRBV5-1 with TRBJ2-3; D is unresolved. This clonotype was obtained from a girl aged 10 to 17 with multiple sclerosis. What was sequenced was blood. The CDR3 nucleotides are TGCGCCAGCGGCTTGGACGGCACAGATACGCAGTATTTT. This gives the protein CASGLDGTDTQYF.